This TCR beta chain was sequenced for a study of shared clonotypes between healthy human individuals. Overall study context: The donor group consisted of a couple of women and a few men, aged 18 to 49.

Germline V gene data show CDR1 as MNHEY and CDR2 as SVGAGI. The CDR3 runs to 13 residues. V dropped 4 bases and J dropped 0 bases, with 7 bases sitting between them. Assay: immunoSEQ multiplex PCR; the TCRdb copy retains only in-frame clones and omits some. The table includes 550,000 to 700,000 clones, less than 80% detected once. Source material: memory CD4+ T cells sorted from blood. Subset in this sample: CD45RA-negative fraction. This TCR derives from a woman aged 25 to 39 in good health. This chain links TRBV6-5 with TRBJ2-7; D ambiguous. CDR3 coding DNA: TGTGCCAGCAGTTCCAGAACCTCCTACGAGCAGTACTTC. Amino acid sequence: CASSSRTSYEQYF.